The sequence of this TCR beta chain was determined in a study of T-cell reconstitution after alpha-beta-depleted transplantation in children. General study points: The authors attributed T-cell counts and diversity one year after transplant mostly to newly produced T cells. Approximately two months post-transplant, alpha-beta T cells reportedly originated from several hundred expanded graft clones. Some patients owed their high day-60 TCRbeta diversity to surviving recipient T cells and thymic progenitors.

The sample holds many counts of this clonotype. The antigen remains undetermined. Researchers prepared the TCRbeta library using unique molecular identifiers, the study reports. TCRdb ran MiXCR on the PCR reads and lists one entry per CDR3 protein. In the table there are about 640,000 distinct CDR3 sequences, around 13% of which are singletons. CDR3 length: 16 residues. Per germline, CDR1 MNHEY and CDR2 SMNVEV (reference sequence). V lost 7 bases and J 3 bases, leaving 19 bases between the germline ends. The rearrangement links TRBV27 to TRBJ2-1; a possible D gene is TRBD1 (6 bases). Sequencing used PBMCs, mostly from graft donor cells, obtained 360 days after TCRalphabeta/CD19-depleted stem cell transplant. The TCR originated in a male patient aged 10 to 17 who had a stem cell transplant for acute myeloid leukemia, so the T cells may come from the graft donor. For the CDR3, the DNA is TGTGCCAGCACTAAATCAGGTACAGGGCTCTACAATGAGCAGTTCTTC. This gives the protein CASTKSGTGLYNEQFF.